The 22 T cell receptor beta chains given below trace back to one sample, sequenced in a study of shared T cell receptors in the human thymus. The table came from immunoSEQ multiplex PCR; TCRdb's copy has only in-frame clones and leaves some out. This sample has about 400,000 clones, with approximately 95% found just once. Sequencing used thymocytes. The origin of the receptors is a human donor.

The chain couples TRBV4-1 to TRBJ2-1; TRBD1 agrees at 10 bases. Germline V gene data show CDR1 as MGHRA and CDR2 as YSYEKL. Trimming cost V 4 bases and J 0 bases; bases outside gene matches: 6. The CDR3 loop spans 17 amino acids. For the CDR3, the DNA is TGCGCCAGCAGCCCACGACAGGGGGCTAGCTCCTACAATGAGCAGTTCTTC. It yields the protein CASSPRQGASSYNEQFF.

The chain couples TRBV28 to TRBJ1-3; 8 bases agree with TRBD1. Looked up from germline, CDR1 is MDHEN and CDR2 is SYDVKM. CDR3 length equals 18 residues. Losses at the gene ends were 6 bases for V and 1 base for J; bases not matched to a gene: 14. The CDR3 DNA follows: TGTGCCAGCAGGTCACAGGGGGTTCTTTTCGATTCTGGAAACACCATATATTTT. Translating gives CASRSQGVLFDSGNTIYF.

The chain carries TRBV7-8 and TRBJ2-1; 8 bases agree with TRBD1. This CDR3 is 14 amino acids long. CDR1 and CDR2 (germline): SGHVS, FQNEAQ. V shed 5 bases and J 12 bases; nucleotides not matched to a gene: 12. The CDR3, as DNA: TGTGCCAGCAGCCAGGGACAGGACTGGCTCTGGCAGTTCTTC. This gives the protein CASSQGQDWLWQFF.

The genes are TRBV5-1 and TRBJ1-1; D is undetermined. Trimming pared 0 bases from V and 4 bases from J, leaving 7 bases between. Per germline, CDR1 SGHRS and CDR2 YFSETQ. The CDR3 has 13 residues. The CDR3, as DNA: TGCGCCAGCAGCTTGGTGGGAGCCACTGAAGCTTTCTTT. Protein product: CASSLVGATEAFF.

The chain is built from TRBV28 and TRBJ2-2, with TRBD2 matching 8 bases. This CDR3 has 16 residues. CDR1 and CDR2 from the germline V gene are MDHEN and SYDVKM. The ends lost 2 bases at V and 4 bases at J; junction bases unmatched: 6. The CDR3 here is CASSLRVTSGTGELFF. The CDR3 DNA sequence: TGTGCCAGCAGTTTACGGGTAACTAGCGGCACCGGGGAGCTGTTTTTT.

The gene calls are TRBV10-3 and TRBJ2-7; D is unclear. Germline CDR1 and CDR2: ENHRY and SYGVKD. CDR3 length: 15 amino acids. V lost 2 bases to trimming and J lost 0 bases, with 11 bases between them. CDR3 sequence (DNA): TGTGCCATCAGTGAGCTCACGCTAGACTCCTACGAGCAGTACTTC. Its protein product is CAISELTLDSYEQYF.

The chain recombines TRBV4-3 with TRBJ2-1; 13 bases line up with TRBD2. With V trimmed by 2 bases and J by 10 bases, 5 bases remained unmatched. The CDR3 has 15 residues. Germline V gene lookup returns CDR1 LGHNA and CDR2 YSLEER. The CDR3 reads CASSQRTSGSEEQFF. The CDR3 coding sequence is TGCGCCAGCAGCCAACGGACTAGCGGGAGTGAAGAGCAGTTCTTC.

The chain is built from TRBV28 and TRBJ2-7; 9 nucleotides match TRBD2. V was clipped by 5 bases and J by 3 bases; unmatched bases: 11. The CDR3 has 16 amino acids. The germline V gene encodes CDR1 MDHEN and CDR2 SYDVKM. CDR3 in amino acids: CASSHGLAGRLYEQYF. CDR3 sequence (DNA): TGTGCCAGCAGTCATGGGCTAGCGGGAAGGCTCTACGAGCAGTACTTC.

The CDR3: CASSPTSSSYNEQFF. Written as DNA, the CDR3 is TGCGCCAGCAGCCCCACTAGCTCCTCCTACAATGAGCAGTTCTTC. The chain employs TRBV4-1 and TRBJ2-1; possibly TRBD2 for D (6 bases). Trimming removed 4 bases at V and 0 bases at J, with 10 bases between. The germline CDR1 and CDR2 sequences are MGHRA and YSYEKL. This CDR3 has 15 residues.

The J gene is TRBJ1-5, the V gene TRBV28; TRBD1 agrees at 7 bases. The germline V gene encodes CDR1 MDHEN and CDR2 SYDVKM. The CDR3 is 15 amino acids. Germline trimming cut 2 bases from V and 4 bases from J; bases unmatched to any gene: 5. CDR3 sequence (DNA): TGTGCCAGCAGTTTAGTCGTCAGGGGGAATCAGCCCCAGCATTTT. The encoded protein is CASSLVVRGNQPQHF.

The genes are TRBV28 and TRBJ1-2; 12 bases line up with TRBD1. CDR3 size: 18 residues. V was pared by 0 bases and J by 4 bases, with 9 bases of the junction left unmatched. The V gene's germline CDR1 is MDHEN and CDR2 SYDVKM. The CDR3 DNA reads TGTGCCAGCAGTTTATGGGTGGGACAGGGGGCGCGTCGCTATGGCTACACCTTC. It yields the protein CASSLWVGQGARRYGYTF.

The chain links TRBV28 to TRBJ2-1; TRBD1 matches 7 bases. The ends lost 0 bases at V and 2 bases at J; junction bases unmatched: 1. This CDR3 contains 15 residues. CDR1 MDHEN and CDR2 SYDVKM come from the germline V gene. CDR3 in amino acids: CASSLWTGTYNEQFF. The CDR3 bases are TGTGCCAGCAGTTTATGGACAGGGACCTACAATGAGCAGTTCTTC.

This chain joins TRBV11-2 and TRBJ1-1; 8 nucleotides line up with TRBD1. V shed 5 bases, J shed 5 bases, and the junction held 7 bases outside the gene matches. Germline CDR1 and CDR2: SGHAT and FQNNGV. CDR3 length: 14 amino acids. The CDR3 region is CASSTGTGGTEAFF. The CDR3, as DNA: TGTGCCAGCAGCACAGGGACAGGAGGGACTGAAGCTTTCTTT.

The chain is built from TRBV7-9 and TRBJ2-3; D is perhaps TRBD1 (6 bases). Trimming shortened V by 4 bases and J by 1 base, and 9 bases separated the two germline ends. CDR1 is SEHNR, CDR2 FQNEAQ, per germline (reference sequence). The CDR3 is 14 residues long. This CDR3 is CASSSGVGTDTQYF. The CDR3 region has the DNA TGTGCCAGCAGCTCAGGGGTTGGCACAGATACGCAGTATTTT.

The J gene is TRBJ1-2, the V gene TRBV28, with D hard to call. There are 11 residues in the CDR3. V was shortened by 4 bases and J by 9 bases, with 9 bases between the two germline ends. CDR1 and CDR2 from the germline V gene are MDHEN and SYDVKM. The CDR3 here is CASSSFRSYTF. The CDR3 DNA follows: TGTGCCAGCAGTTCCTTTAGGAGCTACACCTTC.

V usage is TRBV5-6 and J usage is TRBJ2-5, with TRBD2 matching 11 bases. The V and J ends lost 1 base and 5 bases, in that order; junction bases with no gene match: 10. There are 17 residues in the CDR3. Germline values: CDR1 SGHDT, CDR2 YYEEEE. The CDR3: CASSLLRLAGLPETQYF. Here the CDR3 DNA reads TGTGCCAGCAGCTTGCTTAGACTAGCGGGACTCCCCGAGACCCAGTACTTC.

This rearrangement joins TRBV19 to TRBJ1-5, with TRBD1 matching over 12 bases. The V gene end was trimmed by 2 bases and the J gene end by 2 bases; junction bases not matched to a gene: 13. Germline V lookup: CDR1 LNHDA, CDR2 SQIVND (reference sequence). The CDR3 covers 20 residues. Written as DNA, the CDR3 is TGTGCCAGTAGTATAAAGGCCGGGACAGGGGGCTTTTTGGGCAATCAGCCCCAGCATTTT. This codes for CASSIKAGTGGFLGNQPQHF.

The rearrangement joins TRBV19 to TRBJ2-2, with 10 bases aligning to TRBD1. This CDR3 is 15 amino acids long. Germline V gene lookup returns CDR1 LNHDA and CDR2 SQIVND (reference sequence). Unmatched junction bases numbered 6, after V lost 4 bases and J lost 7 bases. The CDR3 region has the DNA TGTGCCAGTAGTACTAGGACAGGGGGTTACGGGGAGCTGTTTTTT. Encoded protein: CASSTRTGGYGELFF.

This clone appeared once. This chain links TRBV7-2 with TRBJ2-5; D is unresolved. The V gene's germline CDR1 is SGHTA and CDR2 FQGNSA. V was clipped by 3 bases and J by 6 bases, with 20 bases between them. This CDR3 has 16 amino acids. CDR3 protein: CASSFSDFSVQKTQYF. The DNA for the CDR3 is TGTGCCAGCAGCTTTAGTGACTTCTCGGTTCAAAAGACCCAGTACTTC.

The rearrangement joins TRBV9 to TRBJ2-1; 13 bases are shared with TRBD2. The CDR3 extends over 18 amino acids. J was trimmed by 7 bases and V by 4 bases; bases with no gene match: 14. Germline lookup yields CDR1 SGDLS and CDR2 YYNGEE. CDR3 protein: CASSSRLWTSGRGNEQFF. CDR3 DNA sequence: TGTGCCAGCAGCTCCCGCCTCTGGACTAGCGGGAGAGGGAATGAGCAGTTCTTC.

The chain recombines TRBV7-3 with TRBJ2-7, with TRBD2 matching 9 bases. This CDR3 region has 14 residues. Per the germline V gene, CDR1 is SGHTA and CDR2 is FQGTGA. The ends lost 5 bases at V and 6 bases at J; junction bases unmatched: 8. The CDR3 loop reads CASSPSGAGCEQYF. The CDR3 DNA reads as TGTGCCAGCAGCCCTAGCGGGGCAGGATGCGAGCAGTACTTC.

V is TRBV18 and J is TRBJ1-2, with a tentative D call TRBD1 (6 bases). V gave up 3 bases and J gave up 6 bases, with 14 bases separating them. Looked up from germline, CDR1 is KGHSH and CDR2 is LQKENI. The CDR3 is made up of 14 amino acids. The CDR3 spells CASSPPGRGDGYTF. CDR3 nucleotides: TGTGCCAGCTCACCCCCCGGCAGGGGCGATGGCTACACCTTC. Supplemented by reference TRBV18 and TRBJ1-2, the full variable domain reads NAGVMQNPRHLVRRRGQEARLRCSPMKGHSHVYWYRQLPEEGLKFMVYLQKENIIDESGMPKERFSAEFPKEGPSILRIQQVVRGDSAAYFCASSPPGRGDGYTFGSGTRLTVV.